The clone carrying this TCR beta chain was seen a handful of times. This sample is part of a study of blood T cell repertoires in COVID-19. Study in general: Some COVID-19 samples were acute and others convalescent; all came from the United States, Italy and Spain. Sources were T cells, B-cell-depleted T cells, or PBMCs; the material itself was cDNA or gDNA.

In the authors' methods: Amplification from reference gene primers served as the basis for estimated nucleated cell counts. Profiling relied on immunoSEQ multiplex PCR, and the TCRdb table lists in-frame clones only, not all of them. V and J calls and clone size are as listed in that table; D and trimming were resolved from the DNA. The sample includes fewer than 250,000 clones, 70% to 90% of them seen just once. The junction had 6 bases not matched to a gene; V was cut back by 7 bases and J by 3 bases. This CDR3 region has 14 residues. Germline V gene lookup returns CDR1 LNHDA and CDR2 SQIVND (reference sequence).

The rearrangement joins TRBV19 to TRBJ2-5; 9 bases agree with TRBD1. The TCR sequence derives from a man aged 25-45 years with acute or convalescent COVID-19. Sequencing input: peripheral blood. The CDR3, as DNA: TGTGCCAGTAAGACAGGGGGGATTGAAGAGACCCAGTACTTC. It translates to CASKTGGIEETQYF.